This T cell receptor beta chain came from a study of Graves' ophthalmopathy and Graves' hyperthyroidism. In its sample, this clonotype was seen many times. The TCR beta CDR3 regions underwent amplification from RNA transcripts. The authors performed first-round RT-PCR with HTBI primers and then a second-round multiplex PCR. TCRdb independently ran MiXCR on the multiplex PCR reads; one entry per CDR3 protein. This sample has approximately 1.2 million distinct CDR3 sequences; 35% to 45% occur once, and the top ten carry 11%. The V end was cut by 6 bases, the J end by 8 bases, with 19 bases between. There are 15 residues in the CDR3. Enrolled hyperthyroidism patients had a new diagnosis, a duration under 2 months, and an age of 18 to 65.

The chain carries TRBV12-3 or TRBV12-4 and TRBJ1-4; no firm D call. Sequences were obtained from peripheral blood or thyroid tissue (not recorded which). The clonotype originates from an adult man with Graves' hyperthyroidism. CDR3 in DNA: TGTGCCAGCAGCTCGACGGATGGACGGAGAGAAAAACTGTTTTTT. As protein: CASSSTDGRREKLFF.